Each of the 8 T cell receptor beta chains below was sequenced from the same sample in a study of tumor-infiltrating lymphocytes in primary liver carcinoma. The study co-extracted DNA and RNA from approximately 20-30 mg of unsorted bulk tissue. Using a constant-region primer together with ProtoScript II reverse transcriptase, TCR beta cDNA was made from around 500 ng of total RNA. Modified slightly, ARM-PCR produced TCR beta libraries over three nested multiplex PCR rounds. Amplification in the first two PCR rounds was performed using TRBV1-TRBV30 forward primers and a C-beta reverse primer for approximately 10 cycles each. TCRdb passed the multiplex PCR reads through MiXCR, listing each CDR3 protein once. The sample shows about 190,000 distinct CDR3 sequences, 70% to 90% of them seen only once. The specimen sequenced was tumor tissue from primary liver carcinoma. These receptors were obtained from a man aged 40-49 years with primary liver carcinoma and hepatitis B virus infection.

The rearrangement uses TRBV11-2 and TRBJ2-7, with TRBD1 identical over 10 bases. CDR1 is SGHAT and CDR2 is FQNNGV in the germline V gene. The CDR3 sequence is 15 residues long. J was trimmed by 3 bases and V by 2 bases; bases with no gene match: 4. CDR3 in amino acids: CASSLRWTGGYEQYF. CDR3 in DNA: TGTGCCAGCAGCTTACGATGGACAGGGGGCTACGAGCAGTACTTC.

The chain is built from TRBV7-9 and TRBJ1-2, with a possible D match to TRBD1 (5 bases). Trimming stripped 8 bases from V and 8 bases from J, with 21 bases between. The germline gives CDR1 SEHNR, CDR2 FQNEAQ (reference sequence). There are 14 residues in the CDR3. The CDR3 reads CASCTSGGGLGYTF. The DNA for the CDR3 is TGTGCCAGCTGCACATCTGGGGGAGGGCTGGGCTACACCTTC. The whole variable domain, remainder taken from reference TRBV7-9 and TRBJ1-2, is DTGVSQNPRHKITKRGQNVTFRCDPISEHNRLYWYRQTLGQGPEFLTYFQNEAQLEKSRLLSDRFSAERPKGSFSTLEIQRTEQGDSAMYLCASCTSGGGLGYTFGSGTRLTVV.

The V call is TRBV19, the J call TRBJ1-2, with no clear D. V was shortened by 7 bases and J by 3 bases, with 15 bases between the two germline ends. This CDR3 contains 14 residues. Germline lookup yields CDR1 LNHDA and CDR2 SQIVND (reference sequence). The CDR3 bases are TGTGCCAGTAATCTTGAGGGATTCGACTATGGCTACACCTTC. Protein sequence: CASNLEGFDYGYTF. Supplemented by reference TRBV19 and TRBJ1-2, the full variable domain reads DGGITQSPKYLFRKEGQNVTLSCEQNLNHDAMYWYRQDPGQGLRLIYYSQIVNDFQKGDIAEGYSVSREKKESFPLTVTSAQKNPTAFYLCASNLEGFDYGYTFGSGTRLTVV.

The V gene is TRBV28, the J gene TRBJ2-1; 12 nucleotides align to TRBD2. V was clipped by 7 bases and J by 13 bases; unmatched bases: 29. CDR3 length equals 20 residues. CDR1 is MDHEN, CDR2 SYDVKM, per germline. CDR3 sequence reads: CASTLRTSGISPGTGGRQFF. CDR3 coding DNA: TGTGCCAGCACTCTGCGGACTAGCGGGATCAGCCCGGGGACCGGGGGTCGTCAGTTCTTC.

Regarding this clonotype: This could be a read error, since a much larger clone is one nucleotide away. The V gene is TRBV30, the J gene TRBJ2-7; 13 bases match TRBD2. Germline V CDR1 and CDR2: GTSNPN, SVGIG (reference sequence). The CDR3 runs to 15 residues. Germline trimming cut 4 bases from V and 6 bases from J; bases unmatched to any gene: 9. CDR3 nucleotides: TGTGCCTGGAACAAAGGACTAGCGGGAGTCGGCGAGCAGTACTTC. It yields the protein CAWNKGLAGVGEQYF.

The chain couples TRBV12-3 or TRBV12-4 to TRBJ2-7; a possible D gene is TRBD2 (7 bases). The CDR3 runs 17 residues. V lost 1 base and J lost 4, with 20 bases in between. CDR3 DNA sequence: TGTGCCAGCAGTTTAGAACGATGGGAGGGGGTAAGATACGAGCAGTACTTC. Its translation: CASSLERWEGVRYEQYF.

Details on this clonotype: The CDR3 ends on some other residue instead of the conserved phenylalanine or tryptophan, so this is likely a read error. Because the CDR3's place on the DNA is in doubt, the DNA is left out and the CDR3 is given as listed by TCRdb. V is TRBV11-1 and J is TRBJ2-2. Germline V gene lookup returns CDR1 SGHAT and CDR2 FQDESV (reference sequence). The CDR3 has 13 residues if both end residues are counted. CDR3 loop: CASSFWNTVGLLL.

This clonotype was seen a single time. Here the CDR3 omits its conserved ending phenylalanine or tryptophan, so a read error is the likely source. This chain connects TRBV7-9 to TRBJ1-1, with D unresolved. Germline CDR1 is SEHNR and CDR2 is FQNEAQ (reference sequence). The CDR3 runs 13 residues. Trimming pared 10 bases from V and 1 base from J, leaving 13 bases between. CDR3 amino acids: CAITGRPNTEAFL. CDR3 coding DNA: TGTGCCATCACCGGCAGACCGAACACTGAAGCTTTCTTA.